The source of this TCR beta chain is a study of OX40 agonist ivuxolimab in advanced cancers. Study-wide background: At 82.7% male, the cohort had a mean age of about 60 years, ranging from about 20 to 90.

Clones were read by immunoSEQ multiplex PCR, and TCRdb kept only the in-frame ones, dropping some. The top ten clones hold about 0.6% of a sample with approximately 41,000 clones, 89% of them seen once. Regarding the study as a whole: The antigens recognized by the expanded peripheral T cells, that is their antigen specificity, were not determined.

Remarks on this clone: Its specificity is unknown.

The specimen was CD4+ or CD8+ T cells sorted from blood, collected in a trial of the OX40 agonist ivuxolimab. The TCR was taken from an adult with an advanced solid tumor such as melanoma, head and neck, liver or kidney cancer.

The CDR3 DNA sequence: TGTGCCAGCAGACAGGCGTACCGCATGAACACTGAAGCTTTCTTT. Translated, it gives CASRQAYRMNTEAFF. The chain recombines TRBV2 with TRBJ1-1; perhaps TRBD1 as D (5 bases). The CDR3 has 15 residues. The V and J ends lost 6 bases and 0 bases respectively, with 14 bases between them. Germline CDR1 reads SNHLY; CDR2 reads FYNNEI.